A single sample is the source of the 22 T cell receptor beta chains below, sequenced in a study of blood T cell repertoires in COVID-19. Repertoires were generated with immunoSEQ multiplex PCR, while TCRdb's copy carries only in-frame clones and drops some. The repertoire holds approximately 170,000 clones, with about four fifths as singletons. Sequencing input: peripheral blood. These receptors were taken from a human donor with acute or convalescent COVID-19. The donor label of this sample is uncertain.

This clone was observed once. CDR3 amino acids: CASSDYSNSPLHF. DNA for the CDR3: TGTGCCAGCAGTGATTATTCTAATTCACCCCTCCACTTT. The V call is TRBV2, the J call TRBJ1-6; D is unresolved. The CDR3 is 13 residues long. Between the trimmed V and J ends, which lost 3 bases and 6 bases, there was a span of 6 bases. Germline-derived CDR1 and CDR2 are SNHLY and FYNNEI.

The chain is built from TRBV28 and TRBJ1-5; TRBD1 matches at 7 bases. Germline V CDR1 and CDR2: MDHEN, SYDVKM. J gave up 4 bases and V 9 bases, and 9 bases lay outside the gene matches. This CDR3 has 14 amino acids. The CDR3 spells CASGRRGPNQPQHF. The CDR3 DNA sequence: TGTGCCAGTGGAAGGAGGGGGCCAAATCAGCCCCAGCATTTT. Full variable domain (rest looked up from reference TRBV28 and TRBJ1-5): DVKVTQSSRYLVKRTGEKVFLECVQDMDHENMFWYRQDPGLGLRLIYFSYDVKMKEKGDIPEGYSVSREKKERFSLILESASTNQTSMYLCASGRRGPNQPQHFGDGTRLSIL.

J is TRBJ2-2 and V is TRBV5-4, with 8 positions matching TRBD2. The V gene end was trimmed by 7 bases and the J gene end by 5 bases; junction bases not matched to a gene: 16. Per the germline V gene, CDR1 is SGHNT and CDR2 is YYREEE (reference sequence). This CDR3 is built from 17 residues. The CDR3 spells CASGGLAGLGVTGELFF. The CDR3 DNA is TGTGCCAGCGGCGGGCTAGCGGGTCTCGGGGTAACCGGGGAGCTGTTTTTT. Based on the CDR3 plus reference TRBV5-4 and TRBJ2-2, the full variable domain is ETGVTQSPTHLIKTRGQQVTLRCSSQSGHNTVSWYQQALGQGPQFIFQYYREEENGRGNFPPRFSGLQFPNYSSELNVNALELDDSALYLCASGGLAGLGVTGELFFGEGSRLTVL.

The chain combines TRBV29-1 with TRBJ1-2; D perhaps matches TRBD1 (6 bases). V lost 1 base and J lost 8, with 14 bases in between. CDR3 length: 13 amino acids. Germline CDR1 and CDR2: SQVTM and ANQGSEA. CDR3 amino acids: CSVEVGGLGGYTF. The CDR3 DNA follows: TGCAGCGTTGAAGTCGGGGGGCTAGGCGGCTACACCTTC.

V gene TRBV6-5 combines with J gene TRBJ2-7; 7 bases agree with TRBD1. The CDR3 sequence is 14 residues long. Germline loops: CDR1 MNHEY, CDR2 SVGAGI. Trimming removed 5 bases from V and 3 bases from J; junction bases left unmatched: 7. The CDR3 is CASSIGTVGYEQYF. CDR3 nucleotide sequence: TGTGCCAGCAGTATAGGGACAGTGGGCTACGAGCAGTACTTC.

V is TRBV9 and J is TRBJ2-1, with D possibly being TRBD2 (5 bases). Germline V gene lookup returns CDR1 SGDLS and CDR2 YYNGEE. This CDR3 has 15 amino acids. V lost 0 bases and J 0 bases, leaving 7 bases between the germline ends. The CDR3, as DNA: TGTGCCAGCAGCGTAGGGACTGGCTCCTACAATGAGCAGTTCTTC. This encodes CASSVGTGSYNEQFF.

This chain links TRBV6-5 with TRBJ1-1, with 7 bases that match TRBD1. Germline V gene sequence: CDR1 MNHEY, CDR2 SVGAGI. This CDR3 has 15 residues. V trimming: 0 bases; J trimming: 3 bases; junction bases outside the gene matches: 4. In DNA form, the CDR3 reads TGTGCCAGCAGTTACTCGAGCAGGGGGGACACTGAAGCTTTCTTT. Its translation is CASSYSSRGDTEAFF.

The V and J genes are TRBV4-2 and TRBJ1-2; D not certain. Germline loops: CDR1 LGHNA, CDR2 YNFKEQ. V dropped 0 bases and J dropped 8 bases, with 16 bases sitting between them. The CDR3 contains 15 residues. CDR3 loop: CASSQESVGAGGYTF. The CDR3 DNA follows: TGTGCCAGCAGCCAAGAGTCCGTGGGCGCGGGAGGCTACACCTTC.

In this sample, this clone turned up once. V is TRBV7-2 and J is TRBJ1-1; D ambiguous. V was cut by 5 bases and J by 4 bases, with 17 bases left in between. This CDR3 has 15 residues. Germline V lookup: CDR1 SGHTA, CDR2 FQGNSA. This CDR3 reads CASSTSTDLGTEAFF. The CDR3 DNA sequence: TGTGCCAGCAGCACATCCACAGATTTGGGCACTGAAGCTTTCTTT.

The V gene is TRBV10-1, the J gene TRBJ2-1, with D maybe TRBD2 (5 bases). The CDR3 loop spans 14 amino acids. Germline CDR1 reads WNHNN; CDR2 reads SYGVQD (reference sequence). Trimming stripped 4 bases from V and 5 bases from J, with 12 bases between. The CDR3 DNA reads TGCGCCAGCAGTGTTCAACGGGATAACAATGAGCAGTTCTTC. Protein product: CASSVQRDNNEQFF.

The CDR3: CASRRERGVTDTQYF. CDR3 coding DNA: TGTGCCAGCAGAAGGGAGAGAGGAGTAACAGATACGCAGTATTTT. The chain links TRBV6-5 to TRBJ2-3, with D tentatively TRBD2 (5 bases). CDR1 MNHEY and CDR2 SVGAGI come from the germline V gene. The CDR3 length is 15 residues. Trimming pared 6 bases from V and 3 bases from J, leaving 16 bases between.

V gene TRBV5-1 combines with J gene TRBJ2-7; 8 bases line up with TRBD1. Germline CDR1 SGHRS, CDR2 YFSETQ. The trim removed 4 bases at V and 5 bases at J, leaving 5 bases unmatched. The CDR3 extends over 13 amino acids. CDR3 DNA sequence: TGCGCCAGCAGCAGACAGGGGTCGGACGAGCAGTACTTC. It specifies CASSRQGSDEQYF.

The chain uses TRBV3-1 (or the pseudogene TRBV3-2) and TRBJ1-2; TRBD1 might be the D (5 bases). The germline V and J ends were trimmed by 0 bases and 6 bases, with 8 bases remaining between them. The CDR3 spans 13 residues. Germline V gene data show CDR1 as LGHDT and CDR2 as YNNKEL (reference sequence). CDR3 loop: CASSQEAGNGYTF. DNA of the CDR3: TGTGCCAGCAGCCAAGAAGCAGGGAATGGCTACACCTTC.

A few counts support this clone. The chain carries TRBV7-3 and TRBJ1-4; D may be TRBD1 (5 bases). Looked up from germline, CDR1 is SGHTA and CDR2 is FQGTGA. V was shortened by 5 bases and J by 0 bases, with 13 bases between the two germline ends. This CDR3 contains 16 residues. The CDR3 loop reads CASSPPWGATNEKLFF. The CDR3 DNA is TGTGCCAGCAGCCCCCCCTGGGGGGCAACTAATGAAAAACTGTTTTTT.

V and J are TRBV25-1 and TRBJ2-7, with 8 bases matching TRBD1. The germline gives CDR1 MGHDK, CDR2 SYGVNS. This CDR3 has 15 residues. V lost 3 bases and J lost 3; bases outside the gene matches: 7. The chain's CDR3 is CASSDPSDRDYEQYF. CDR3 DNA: TGTGCCAGCAGTGATCCCTCGGACAGGGACTACGAGCAGTACTTC.

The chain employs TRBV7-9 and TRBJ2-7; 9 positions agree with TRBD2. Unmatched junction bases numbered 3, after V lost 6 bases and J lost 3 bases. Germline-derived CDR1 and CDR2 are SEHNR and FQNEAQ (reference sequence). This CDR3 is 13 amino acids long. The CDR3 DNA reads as TGTGCCAGCAGGTTTAGCGGGAGCTACGAGCAGTACTTC. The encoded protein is CASRFSGSYEQYF.

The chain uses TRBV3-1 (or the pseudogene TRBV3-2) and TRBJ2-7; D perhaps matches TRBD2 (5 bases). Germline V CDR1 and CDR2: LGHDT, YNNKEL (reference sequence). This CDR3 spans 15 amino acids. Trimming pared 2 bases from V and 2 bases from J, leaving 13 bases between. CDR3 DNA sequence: TGTGCCAGCAGCCAACGCCGGGGTAGAACCTACGAGCAGTACTTC. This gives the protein CASSQRRGRTYEQYF.

Written as DNA, the CDR3 is TGTGCCAGCAGTTTAGGGGACAGGTTCTATGGCTACACCTTC. It is translated as CASSLGDRFYGYTF. V usage is TRBV28 and J usage is TRBJ1-2; 8 nucleotides match TRBD1. CDR3 size: 14 residues. Germline CDR1 and CDR2: MDHEN and SYDVKM. V dropped 2 bases and J dropped 4; count of bases not matched to a gene: 3.

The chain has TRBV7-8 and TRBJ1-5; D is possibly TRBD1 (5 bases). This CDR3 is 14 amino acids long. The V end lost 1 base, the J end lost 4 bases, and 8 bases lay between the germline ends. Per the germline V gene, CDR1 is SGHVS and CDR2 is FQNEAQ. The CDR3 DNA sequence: TGTGCCAGCAGCTTAGGACAGTTGAATCAGCCCCAGCATTTT. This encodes CASSLGQLNQPQHF.

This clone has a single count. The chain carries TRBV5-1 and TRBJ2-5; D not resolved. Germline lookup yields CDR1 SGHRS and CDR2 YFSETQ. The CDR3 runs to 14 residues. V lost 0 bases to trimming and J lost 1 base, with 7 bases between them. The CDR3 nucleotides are TGCGCCAGCAGCTTGGCCGAGATCCAAGAGACCCAGTACTTC. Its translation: CASSLAEIQETQYF.

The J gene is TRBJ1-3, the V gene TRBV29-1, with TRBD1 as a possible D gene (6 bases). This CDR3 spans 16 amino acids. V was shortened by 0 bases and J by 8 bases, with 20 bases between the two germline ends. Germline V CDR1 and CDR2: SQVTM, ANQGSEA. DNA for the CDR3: TGCAGCGTTGAAGATCGGCGGGCAGGGGTTGTGGACACCATATATTTT. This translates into CSVEDRRAGVVDTIYF.

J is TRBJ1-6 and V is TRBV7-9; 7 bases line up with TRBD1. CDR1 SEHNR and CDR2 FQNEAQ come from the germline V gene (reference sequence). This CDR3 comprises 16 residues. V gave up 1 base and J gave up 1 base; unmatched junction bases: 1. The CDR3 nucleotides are TGTGCCAGCAGCTTAGACAGGGGATCCTATAATTCACCCCTCCACTTT. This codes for CASSLDRGSYNSPLHF.